The rows below give T cell receptor beta chains drawn from one sample of a study of human T cells and chemical hapten exposure. Using its own MiXCR run on the RACE reads, TCRdb lists one record per CDR3 protein. The top ten clones hold about 1.5% of a sample with under 75,000 distinct CDR3 sequences, around 10% of them seen once. The sequences come from whole blood, collected in connection with sensitization to the hapten diphenylcyclopropenone (DPC). All receptors come from a woman aged 45-60 years with alopecia areata. Some clones in this sample may be carry-over from other donors' samples. The CDR3 runs from the conserved cysteine through the conserved F or W. The order of the fields is clone size, CDR3 length, J gene, D gene, V gene, CDR3 protein, CDR3 DNA. The D gene is left open where the match is weak. Rows may omit the clone size; those that give it use once, few, many or a size class.

clone size: .; CDR3 length: 11; J gene: TRBJ2-5; D gene: .; V gene: TRBV5-1; CDR3 protein: CASSSQETQCF; CDR3 DNA: TGCGCCAGCAGCTCTCAAGAGACCCAGTGCTTC
clone size: .; CDR3 length: 13; J gene: TRBJ1-2; D gene: .; V gene: TRBV28; CDR3 protein: CASSLRGGYGYTF; CDR3 DNA: TGTGCCAGCAGTTTAAGGGGCGGATATGGCTACACCTTC
clone size: many; CDR3 length: 12; J gene: TRBJ2-5; D gene: .; V gene: TRBV29-1; CDR3 protein: CSVEGTAGAQYF; CDR3 DNA: TGCAGCGTGGAAGGGACCGCCGGGGCCCAGTACTTC
clone size: .; CDR3 length: 14; J gene: TRBJ1-1; D gene: .; V gene: TRBV28; CDR3 protein: CASSLETVNTEAFF; CDR3 DNA: TGTGCCAGCAGTTTAGAGACAGTGAACACTGAAGCTTTCTTT
clone size: few; CDR3 length: 10; J gene: TRBJ2-7; D gene: .; V gene: TRBV7-9; CDR3 protein: CASMGDEQYF; CDR3 DNA: TGTGCCAGCATGGGGGACGAGCAGTACTTC
clone size: many; CDR3 length: 12; J gene: TRBJ2-5; D gene: .; V gene: TRBV11-2; CDR3 protein: CASSPSEVTQYF; CDR3 DNA: TGTGCCAGCAGCCCGTCGGAAGTGACCCAGTACTTC
clone size: many; CDR3 length: 14; J gene: TRBJ1-2; D gene: .; V gene: TRBV5-4; CDR3 protein: CASASREGVNGYTF; CDR3 DNA: TGTGCCAGCGCATCCAGGGAGGGTGTAAATGGCTACACCTTC
clone size: few; CDR3 length: 13; J gene: TRBJ2-3; D gene: .; V gene: TRBV5-1; CDR3 protein: CASHFQGADTQYF; CDR3 DNA: TGCGCCAGCCATTTTCAGGGTGCAGATACGCAGTATTTT
clone size: many; CDR3 length: 15; J gene: TRBJ1-1; D gene: .; V gene: TRBV5-6; CDR3 protein: CASTQHPATVTEAFF; CDR3 DNA: TGTGCCAGCACCCAACACCCGGCTACGGTGACTGAAGCTTTCTTT
clone size: few; CDR3 length: 16; J gene: TRBJ2-2; D gene: TRBD2; V gene: TRBV7-8; CDR3 protein: CASSPRLAGYTGELFF; CDR3 DNA: TGTGCCAGCAGCCCCAGACTAGCGGGATACACCGGGGAGCTGTTTTTT
clone size: .; CDR3 length: 15; J gene: TRBJ2-7; D gene: .; V gene: TRBV20-1; CDR3 protein: CSAPARARLSYEQYF; CDR3 DNA: TGCAGTGCTCCCGCGAGGGCCCGACTCTCCTACGAGCAGTACTTC
clone size: .; CDR3 length: 16; J gene: TRBJ1-1; D gene: .; V gene: TRBV6-1; CDR3 protein: CASSEFFGQLNTEAFF; CDR3 DNA: TGTGCCAGCAGTGAATTTTTTGGACAGCTGAACACTGAAGCTTTCTTT
clone size: many; CDR3 length: 15; J gene: TRBJ1-2; D gene: TRBD1; V gene: TRBV3-1; CDR3 protein: CASSQPGQGRGGYTF; CDR3 DNA: TGTGCCAGCAGCCAACCTGGACAGGGAAGAGGCGGCTACACCTTC
clone size: many; CDR3 length: 16; J gene: TRBJ1-4; D gene: .; V gene: TRBV14; CDR3 protein: CASSQAGGLNDEKLFF; CDR3 DNA: TGTGCCAGCAGCCAAGCCGGTGGACTCAACGATGAAAAACTGTTTTTT
clone size: many; CDR3 length: 16; J gene: TRBJ1-5; D gene: TRBD1; V gene: TRBV12-3/TRBV12-4; CDR3 protein: CASSPGQGFTGQPQHF; CDR3 DNA: TGTGCCAGCAGTCCCGGACAGGGCTTTACGGGTCAGCCCCAGCATTTT
clone size: many; CDR3 length: 15; J gene: TRBJ2-1; D gene: .; V gene: TRBV20-1; CDR3 protein: CSARDRAIRYNEQFF; CDR3 DNA: TGCAGTGCTAGAGATAGGGCAATCAGGTACAATGAGCAGTTCTTC
clone size: many; CDR3 length: 18; J gene: TRBJ1-3; D gene: .; V gene: TRBV7-2; CDR3 protein: CASSLSIGVLDGSNTIYF; CDR3 DNA: TGTGCCAGCAGCTTATCCATAGGTGTTCTGGATGGCAGCAACACCATATATTTT
clone size: .; CDR3 length: 9; J gene: TRBJ2-3; D gene: .; V gene: TRBV21-1; CDR3 protein: CASSGQRNF; CDR3 DNA: TGTGCCAGCAGCGGCCAGAGGAATTTT
clone size: .; CDR3 length: 11; J gene: TRBJ2-1; D gene: .; V gene: TRBV20-1; CDR3 protein: CSARDLGEQFF; CDR3 DNA: TGCAGTGCTAGAGATCTAGGAGAGCAGTTCTTC
clone size: few; CDR3 length: 12; J gene: TRBJ2-3; D gene: .; V gene: TRBV5-1; CDR3 protein: CASSLQGDTQYF; CDR3 DNA: TGCGCCAGCAGCTTGCAAGGAGATACGCAGTATTTT
clone size: few; CDR3 length: 14; J gene: TRBJ2-1; D gene: TRBD1; V gene: TRBV7-2; CDR3 protein: CASRQNRQGREQFF; CDR3 DNA: TGTGCCAGCAGACAAAACCGACAGGGAAGGGAGCAGTTCTTC
clone size: many; CDR3 length: 15; J gene: TRBJ2-7; D gene: TRBD1; V gene: TRBV12-3/TRBV12-4; CDR3 protein: CASSLVQGVSYEQYF; CDR3 DNA: TGTGCCAGCAGTTTAGTCCAGGGGGTCTCCTACGAGCAGTACTTC
clone size: few; CDR3 length: 14; J gene: TRBJ2-5; D gene: .; V gene: TRBV11-2; CDR3 protein: CASTALSGQETQYF; CDR3 DNA: TGTGCCAGCACCGCTTTAAGCGGACAAGAGACCCAGTACTTC
clone size: .; CDR3 length: 14; J gene: TRBJ2-3; D gene: .; V gene: TRBV2; CDR3 protein: CASRIGTSTDTQYF; CDR3 DNA: TGTGCCAGCAGGATAGGGACTAGCACAGATACGCAGTATTTT
clone size: many; CDR3 length: 14; J gene: TRBJ2-1; D gene: .; V gene: TRBV29-1; CDR3 protein: CSVTGTGRGNEQFF; CDR3 DNA: TGCAGCGTCACTGGAACAGGAAGGGGCAATGAGCAGTTCTTC
clone size: many; CDR3 length: 14; J gene: TRBJ1-1; D gene: TRBD1; V gene: TRBV6-6; CDR3 protein: CASTRTGPNTEAFF; CDR3 DNA: TGTGCCAGCACTCGGACAGGACCGAACACTGAAGCTTTCTTT
clone size: few; CDR3 length: 17; J gene: TRBJ2-1; D gene: TRBD2; V gene: TRBV11-2; CDR3 protein: CASSSPGIAGGQGEQFF; CDR3 DNA: TGTGCCAGCAGCTCCCCCGGGATAGCGGGAGGGCAAGGTGAGCAGTTCTTC
clone size: many; CDR3 length: 14; J gene: TRBJ2-2; D gene: TRBD2; V gene: TRBV2; CDR3 protein: CASRGTSGSGELFF; CDR3 DNA: TGTGCCAGCAGGGGGACTAGCGGTTCCGGGGAGCTGTTTTTT
clone size: many; CDR3 length: 16; J gene: TRBJ1-3; D gene: TRBD1; V gene: TRBV7-9; CDR3 protein: CASSQTGGTSGNTIYF; CDR3 DNA: TGTGCCAGCAGCCAAACAGGGGGCACCTCTGGAAACACCATATATTTT
clone size: few; CDR3 length: 15; J gene: TRBJ1-5; D gene: .; V gene: TRBV10-1; CDR3 protein: CASSETLTVNQPQHF; CDR3 DNA: TGCGCCAGCAGTGAGACTTTAACGGTAAATCAGCCCCAGCATTTT
clone size: few; CDR3 length: 13; J gene: TRBJ1-2; D gene: TRBD1; V gene: TRBV6-6; CDR3 protein: CASSMGQNYGYTF; CDR3 DNA: TGTGCCAGCAGCATGGGACAGAACTATGGCTACACCTTC
clone size: few; CDR3 length: 15; J gene: TRBJ2-7; D gene: .; V gene: TRBV28; CDR3 protein: CASSRAGPPAYEQYF; CDR3 DNA: TGTGCCAGCAGCCGGGCGGGACCCCCGGCGTACGAGCAGTACTTC
clone size: .; CDR3 length: 15; J gene: TRBJ1-2; D gene: TRBD1; V gene: TRBV4-3; CDR3 protein: CASSQDRTGRGGYTF; CDR3 DNA: TGCGCCAGCAGCCAAGACCGGACAGGGCGGGGTGGCTACACCTTC
clone size: few; CDR3 length: 13; J gene: TRBJ1-1; D gene: .; V gene: TRBV7-2; CDR3 protein: CASSGMMNTEAFF; CDR3 DNA: TGTGCCAGCAGCGGGATGATGAACACTGAAGCTTTCTTT
clone size: many; CDR3 length: 15; J gene: TRBJ2-6; D gene: .; V gene: TRBV29-1; CDR3 protein: CSVVSPSSGANVLTF; CDR3 DNA: TGCAGCGTTGTCAGCCCGAGCTCTGGGGCCAACGTCCTGACTTTC
clone size: few; CDR3 length: 12; J gene: TRBJ2-6; D gene: .; V gene: TRBV6-2/TRBV6-3; CDR3 protein: CASSPGANVLTF; CDR3 DNA: TGTGCCAGCTCACCCGGGGCCAACGTCCTGACTTTC
clone size: .; CDR3 length: 15; J gene: TRBJ1-1; D gene: .; V gene: TRBV6-2/TRBV6-3; CDR3 protein: CASSSYGVLNTEAFF; CDR3 DNA: TGTGCCAGCAGTTCCTACGGGGTACTGAACACTGAAGCTTTCTTT
clone size: many; CDR3 length: 16; J gene: TRBJ1-1; D gene: TRBD1; V gene: TRBV18; CDR3 protein: CASSLRQGFTNTEAFF; CDR3 DNA: TGTGCCAGCTCCCTCAGACAGGGATTTACGAACACTGAAGCTTTCTTT
clone size: .; CDR3 length: 15; J gene: TRBJ2-3; D gene: TRBD1; V gene: TRBV18; CDR3 protein: CASSPLGQGGDTQYF; CDR3 DNA: TGTGCCAGCTCACCACTGGGACAGGGAGGAGATACGCAGTATTTT
clone size: few; CDR3 length: 14; J gene: TRBJ2-5; D gene: TRBD1; V gene: TRBV6-5; CDR3 protein: CASSFGQGLGTQYF; CDR3 DNA: TGTGCCAGCAGTTTCGGACAGGGCCTAGGGACCCAGTACTTC
clone size: many; CDR3 length: 17; J gene: TRBJ2-5; D gene: TRBD1; V gene: TRBV12-3/TRBV12-4; CDR3 protein: CASRRGQLTHYQETQYF; CDR3 DNA: TGTGCCAGCAGGAGGGGGCAGCTGACGCACTACCAAGAGACCCAGTACTTC
clone size: .; CDR3 length: 16; J gene: TRBJ2-2; D gene: .; V gene: TRBV5-1; CDR3 protein: CASSLVRGGDTGELFF; CDR3 DNA: TGCGCCAGCAGCTTGGTACGGGGAGGCGACACCGGGGAGCTGTTTTTT
clone size: many; CDR3 length: 14; J gene: TRBJ1-1; D gene: TRBD1; V gene: TRBV10-3; CDR3 protein: CAIRAGTGWTEAFF; CDR3 DNA: TGTGCCATCAGGGCCGGGACAGGGTGGACTGAAGCTTTCTTT
clone size: few; CDR3 length: 15; J gene: TRBJ2-3; D gene: TRBD2; V gene: TRBV12-3/TRBV12-4; CDR3 protein: CASSWVAGALDTQYF; CDR3 DNA: TGTGCCAGCAGTTGGGTAGCGGGGGCCTTGGATACGCAGTATTTT
clone size: few; CDR3 length: 14; J gene: TRBJ1-5; D gene: .; V gene: TRBV7-9; CDR3 protein: CASSLQATDQPQHF; CDR3 DNA: TGTGCCAGCAGCTTACAGGCCACGGATCAGCCCCAGCATTTT